This T cell receptor (beta chain) came from a study of CD8 T cells in Susac syndrome. J lost 2 bases, V lost 7 bases, and 8 bases had no gene match. The CDR3 runs to 15 residues. With random hexamers, roughly 0.45 to 1 ug RNA was reverse transcribed. One entry per CDR3 protein results from TCRdb running MiXCR on the immunoSEQ multiplex PCR reads. This table holds over 95,000 distinct CDR3 sequences, 80% to 95% found once. This chain uses TRBV12-3 or TRBV12-4 with TRBJ2-1; 7 bases line up with TRBD1. The sample comprised CD4+ T cells from PBMCs. This TCR was sampled from a human donor in good health. The CDR3 here is CASTTTGSPYNEQFF. In nucleotides, the CDR3 is TGTGCCAGCACTACGACAGGGTCTCCCTACAATGAGCAGTTCTTC.